This T cell receptor (beta chain) was documented in a study of post-analysis software for immune sequencing data. cDNA libraries of TCR beta carried unique molecular identifiers. From the PCR reads, TCRdb called clonotypes with MiXCR, one entry per CDR3 protein. The sample has about 400,000 distinct CDR3 sequences, less than 40% seen once. Broader study findings: Strong co-clustering by F measure was seen for same-batch samples. Patients had higher frequencies than controls of roughly 5 TRBV segments, including TRBV5-6, TRBV5-1 and TRBV20-1. For normalized Chao1 diversity, multiple sclerosis patients scored significantly lower than controls did.

For this clonotype: Its specificity is not known.

V lost 3 bases to trimming and J lost 3 bases, with 3 bases between them. Germline V CDR1 and CDR2: ENHRY, SYGVKD. The CDR3 length is 12 residues. The chain is built from TRBV10-3 and TRBJ2-4; D is unclear. The sample comprised blood. This TCR was sampled from a girl aged 10-17 years with multiple sclerosis. The CDR3 protein is CAISENKNIQYF. The CDR3 DNA follows: TGTGCCATCAGTGAAAACAAAAACATTCAGTACTTC.